The source of this T cell receptor beta chain is a study of shared clonotypes between healthy human individuals. At the level of the study: A couple of female and three male donors aged 18 to 49 were enrolled.

CDR1 MNHNS and CDR2 SASEGT come from the germline V gene. Trimming took 7 bases from V and 3 from J; bases not matched to a gene: 6. The CDR3 is 13 residues long. Only in-frame clones appear in the TCRdb table, and some are missing; sequencing was by immunoSEQ multiplex PCR. The sample records millions of clones, about 95% being singletons. Healthy and HIV-negative, the adult donors had no recent acute infections or vaccinations. CD45RA+ naive and CD45RA-negative memory subsets were separated from CD4+ cells. The receptor was isolated from a man aged 18 to 30 in good health. The V call is TRBV6-1, the J call TRBJ2-7, with 7 positions matching TRBD1. Source material: naive CD4+ T cells sorted from blood. Subset defined: CD45RA+ positively selected. This CDR3 is CASKPTGRYEQYF. The CDR3, as DNA: TGTGCCAGCAAACCGACAGGGCGCTACGAGCAGTACTTC.